The rows below give T cell receptor beta chains drawn from one sample of a study of brain T cells in children with intractable seizures. Method: immunoSEQ multiplex PCR; TCRdb's copy keeps in-frame clones and lacks some. This table holds 340,000 or so clones, 93% found once. This specimen consisted of peripheral blood, obtained about 5 months after surgery. The receptor set was obtained from a boy under two years old with tuberous sclerosis and intractable seizures. CDR3s include the opening cysteine and the closing phenylalanine or tryptophan. The D gene is left open where the match is weak. Some rows mark clone size as missing; the rest say once, few, many or name a class of expanded clone.

CDR3 protein: CASSKSRGHRGANVLTF
CDR3 DNA: TGTGCCAGCAGCAAATCGAGGGGGCATCGTGGGGCCAACGTCCTGACTTTC
clone size: -
D gene: -
J gene: TRBJ2-6
V gene: TRBV21-1

CDR3 protein: CASSSGTFYNEQFF
CDR3 DNA: TGTGCCAGCAGCTCCGGGACGTTCTACAATGAGCAGTTCTTC
clone size: -
D gene: -
J gene: TRBJ2-1
V gene: TRBV11-3

CDR3 protein: CASSPDLTGNGYTF
CDR3 DNA: TGCGCCAGCAGCCCGGACCTGACAGGGAATGGCTACACCTTC
clone size: -
D gene: TRBD1
J gene: TRBJ1-2
V gene: TRBV5-1

CDR3 protein: CASSQDLLTEGGQEGGYTF
CDR3 DNA: TGTGCCAGCAGCCAAGATCTCCTAACAGAGGGGGGCCAGGAGGGAGGCTACACCTTC
clone size: -
D gene: -
J gene: TRBJ1-2
V gene: TRBV4-2

CDR3 protein: CASSYEVGQPQHF
CDR3 DNA: TGTGCCAGCAGTTACGAGGTGGGACAGCCCCAGCATTTT
clone size: -
D gene: -
J gene: TRBJ1-5
V gene: TRBV6-5

CDR3 protein: CASSSLQGATDTQYF
CDR3 DNA: TGCGCCAGCAGCTCTCTCCAGGGCGCCACAGATACGCAGTATTTT
clone size: -
D gene: -
J gene: TRBJ2-3
V gene: TRBV5-1

CDR3 protein: CASSKGVGGRDTQYF
CDR3 DNA: TGTGCCAGTAGTAAGGGGGTGGGCGGGAGAGATACGCAGTATTTT
clone size: -
D gene: -
J gene: TRBJ2-3
V gene: TRBV19

CDR3 protein: CASSTVQAGTVGPGELFF
CDR3 DNA: TGCGCCAGCAGCACGGTCCAAGCCGGGACAGTTGGTCCCGGGGAGCTGTTTTTT
clone size: -
D gene: TRBD1
J gene: TRBJ2-2
V gene: TRBV5-1

CDR3 protein: CASSEADIGGRSNQPQHF
CDR3 DNA: TGTGCCAGCAGTGAAGCGGATATAGGGGGGCGAAGCAATCAGCCCCAGCATTTT
clone size: few
D gene: -
J gene: TRBJ1-5
V gene: TRBV2

CDR3 protein: CASSPRGPNTEAFF
CDR3 DNA: TGTGCCAGCAGCCCCAGGGGGCCGAACACTGAAGCTTTCTTT
clone size: -
D gene: TRBD1
J gene: TRBJ1-1
V gene: TRBV7-9

CDR3 protein: CASSKRWGEKLFF
CDR3 DNA: TGCGCCAGCAGCAAAAGGTGGGGTGAAAAACTGTTTTTT
clone size: -
D gene: -
J gene: TRBJ1-4
V gene: TRBV5-1

CDR3 protein: CSASGTSYEQYF
CDR3 DNA: TGCAGTGCTAGTGGGACTAGCTACGAGCAGTACTTC
clone size: -
D gene: TRBD2
J gene: TRBJ2-7
V gene: TRBV20-1

CDR3 protein: CASSLPGGGYTF
CDR3 DNA: TGTGCCAGCTCACTCCCCGGCGGGGGCTACACCTTC
clone size: once
D gene: -
J gene: TRBJ1-2
V gene: TRBV18

CDR3 protein: CAWEGGTVLDTQYF
CDR3 DNA: TGTGCCTGGGAGGGCGGGACAGTTCTAGATACGCAGTATTTT
clone size: once
D gene: -
J gene: TRBJ2-3
V gene: TRBV30

CDR3 protein: CASRPRPNQETQYF
CDR3 DNA: TGTGCCAGCAGACCCCGACCAAACCAAGAGACCCAGTACTTC
clone size: -
D gene: -
J gene: TRBJ2-5
V gene: TRBV11-3

CDR3 protein: CASSQDGVYNEQFF
CDR3 DNA: TGTGCCAGCAGTCAGGACGGAGTGTACAATGAGCAGTTCTTC
clone size: -
D gene: -
J gene: TRBJ2-1
V gene: TRBV6-5

CDR3 protein: CATSRDQGVRFDGYTF
CDR3 DNA: TGTGCCACCAGCAGAGATCAGGGCGTCAGGTTTGATGGCTACACCTTC
clone size: -
D gene: -
J gene: TRBJ1-2
V gene: TRBV15

CDR3 protein: CASSQSGLASYEQYF
CDR3 DNA: TGTGCCAGCAGTCAGTCCGGACTGGCCTCCTACGAGCAGTACTTC
clone size: -
D gene: -
J gene: TRBJ2-7
V gene: TRBV6-5

CDR3 protein: CASSLARGVVAKNIQYF
CDR3 DNA: TGTGCCAGCAGCTTAGCCAGGGGTGTGGTAGCCAAAAACATTCAGTACTTC
clone size: -
D gene: -
J gene: TRBJ2-4
V gene: TRBV7-2

CDR3 protein: CATSEGTGDEYEQYF
CDR3 DNA: TGTGCCACCAGTGAGGGGACAGGGGATGAGTACGAGCAGTACTTC
clone size: -
D gene: TRBD1
J gene: TRBJ2-7
V gene: TRBV24-1

CDR3 protein: CASSWSRGEHNEQFF
CDR3 DNA: TGTGCCAGCAGTTGGTCGCGGGGGGAGCACAATGAGCAGTTCTTC
clone size: -
D gene: TRBD2
J gene: TRBJ2-1
V gene: TRBV6-5

CDR3 protein: CASSEVRQGNEKLFF
CDR3 DNA: TGTGCCAGCAGTGAAGTCCGACAGGGAAATGAAAAACTGTTTTTT
clone size: -
D gene: TRBD1
J gene: TRBJ1-4
V gene: TRBV6-1

CDR3 protein: CASSPRGPGTEAFF
CDR3 DNA: TGTGCCAGCAGCCCTCGTGGGCCCGGGACTGAAGCTTTCTTT
clone size: -
D gene: -
J gene: TRBJ1-1
V gene: TRBV7-6

CDR3 protein: CSVDNWQTGGIYGYTF
CDR3 DNA: TGCAGCGTTGATAATTGGCAGACAGGGGGGATCTATGGCTACACCTTC
clone size: -
D gene: TRBD1
J gene: TRBJ1-2
V gene: TRBV29-1

CDR3 protein: CATSRVQGTPNTEAFF
CDR3 DNA: TGTGCCACCAGCAGAGTACAGGGGACCCCGAACACTGAAGCTTTCTTT
clone size: -
D gene: TRBD1
J gene: TRBJ1-1
V gene: TRBV15

CDR3 protein: CASSPPEQGPDQPQHF
CDR3 DNA: TGTGCCAGCTCACCACCCGAACAGGGGCCCGATCAGCCCCAGCATTTT
clone size: -
D gene: TRBD1
J gene: TRBJ1-5
V gene: TRBV18

CDR3 protein: CASSERAPSTDTQYF
CDR3 DNA: TGTGCCAGCAGTGAAAGGGCTCCTAGCACAGATACGCAGTATTTT
clone size: -
D gene: -
J gene: TRBJ2-3
V gene: TRBV6-1

CDR3 protein: CASSLGPQGGYGYTF
CDR3 DNA: TGTGCCAGCAGCTTAGGCCCACAGGGCGGCTATGGCTACACCTTC
clone size: -
D gene: -
J gene: TRBJ1-2
V gene: TRBV7-9

CDR3 protein: CASSDRRNSPLHF
CDR3 DNA: TGTGCCAGCAGTGACCGGAGGAATTCACCCCTCCACTTT
clone size: -
D gene: -
J gene: TRBJ1-6
V gene: TRBV25-1

CDR3 protein: CASSRTGTAYEQYF
CDR3 DNA: TGTGCCAGCAGCCGAACGGGGACAGCCTACGAGCAGTACTTC
clone size: -
D gene: TRBD1
J gene: TRBJ2-7
V gene: TRBV5-6

CDR3 protein: CSASSAGVDTEAFF
CDR3 DNA: TGCAGTGCTAGTAGCGCAGGGGTGGACACTGAAGCTTTCTTT
clone size: -
D gene: -
J gene: TRBJ1-1
V gene: TRBV20-1

CDR3 protein: CAWSPVMNTEAFF
CDR3 DNA: TGTGCCTGGAGTCCCGTTATGAACACTGAAGCTTTCTTT
clone size: -
D gene: -
J gene: TRBJ1-1
V gene: TRBV30

CDR3 protein: CASSLLDATYEQYF
CDR3 DNA: TGTGCCAGCAGCTTATTAGACGCCACCTACGAGCAGTACTTC
clone size: -
D gene: -
J gene: TRBJ2-7
V gene: TRBV7-9

CDR3 protein: CSAVGGGQETQYF
CDR3 DNA: TGCAGCGCGGTAGGCGGGGGCCAAGAGACCCAGTACTTC
clone size: -
D gene: TRBD2
J gene: TRBJ2-5
V gene: TRBV29-1

CDR3 protein: CASSDQGQGNQPQHF
CDR3 DNA: TGTGCCAGCAGTGACCAGGGACAGGGCAATCAGCCCCAGCATTTT
clone size: -
D gene: TRBD1
J gene: TRBJ1-5
V gene: TRBV6-1

CDR3 protein: CASSSGNTQYF
CDR3 DNA: TGTGCCAGCAGTTCCGGGAATACGCAGTATTTT
clone size: -
D gene: -
J gene: TRBJ2-3
V gene: TRBV12-3/TRBV12-4

CDR3 protein: CASGETPLAGVFFPPRRSAGQYF
CDR3 DNA: TGTGCCAGCGGAGAAACCCCACTAGCGGGAGTCTTCTTCCCCCCGAGGAGATCGGCGGGGCAGTACTTC
clone size: -
D gene: TRBD2
J gene: TRBJ2-7
V gene: TRBV2

CDR3 protein: CACKGSSNQPQHF
CDR3 DNA: TGTGCCTGCAAGGGGAGCAGCAATCAGCCCCAGCATTTT
clone size: few
D gene: -
J gene: TRBJ1-5
V gene: TRBV30

CDR3 protein: CASRPVGEGGYGYTF
CDR3 DNA: TGTGCCAGCAGACCGGTAGGAGAGGGTGGCTATGGCTACACCTTC
clone size: once
D gene: -
J gene: TRBJ1-2
V gene: TRBV6-5

CDR3 protein: CASSQDTGLWGSYEQYF
CDR3 DNA: TGTGCCAGCAGCCAAGATACTGGTCTTTGGGGCTCCTACGAGCAGTACTTC
clone size: once
D gene: -
J gene: TRBJ2-7
V gene: TRBV3-1/TRBV3-2

CDR3 protein: CATSPSGGVSNQPQHF
CDR3 DNA: TGTGCCACCAGCCCCTCAGGAGGGGTTAGCAATCAGCCCCAGCATTTT
clone size: -
D gene: -
J gene: TRBJ1-5
V gene: TRBV24-1

CDR3 protein: CASSRLAASTDTQYF
CDR3 DNA: TGTGCCAGTAGCCGACTAGCGGCTAGCACAGATACGCAGTATTTT
clone size: -
D gene: TRBD2
J gene: TRBJ2-3
V gene: TRBV19